The clone carrying this T cell receptor beta chain was counted at least ten times. The antigen remains undetermined. From approximately 9.3 ml of fresh peripheral blood, PBMCs were isolated. The data stem from a study of T cells in Graves' hyperthyroidism and ophthalmopathy. Study findings and constraints: Blood also showed most of the thyroid clonotypes that were expanded above 0.001. A 13 V-J signature model discriminated ophthalmopathy versus stable hyperthyroidism.

The CDR3 spans 15 residues. Trimming left V 0 bases short and J 3 bases short, with 12 bases between. Germline V gene lookup returns CDR1 SGHTS and CDR2 YDEGEE. Researchers amplified the TCR beta CDR3 regions from RNA transcripts. When the TCR CDR3 underwent first-round RT-PCR, the HTBI primer set was used. TCRdb re-called the multiplex PCR reads with MiXCR, one entry per CDR3 protein. The data contain 250,000 to 300,000 distinct CDR3 sequences, about an eighth of them singletons. The specimen was blood. The receptor comes from a woman in her 30s with Graves' hyperthyroidism that later progressed to Graves' ophthalmopathy. The V gene is TRBV5-8, the J gene TRBJ2-5; D ambiguous. The CDR3 protein is CASSLDRVPEETQYF. CDR3 DNA sequence: TGTGCCAGCAGCTTGGATCGGGTTCCTGAAGAGACCCAGTACTTC.